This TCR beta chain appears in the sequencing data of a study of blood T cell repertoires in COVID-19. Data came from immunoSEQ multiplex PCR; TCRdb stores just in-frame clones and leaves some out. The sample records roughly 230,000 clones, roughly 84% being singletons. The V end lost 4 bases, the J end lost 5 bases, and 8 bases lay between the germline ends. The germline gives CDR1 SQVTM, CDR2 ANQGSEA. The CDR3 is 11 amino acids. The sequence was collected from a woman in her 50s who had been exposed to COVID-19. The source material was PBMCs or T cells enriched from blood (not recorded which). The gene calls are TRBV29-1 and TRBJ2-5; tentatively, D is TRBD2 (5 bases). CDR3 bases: TGCAGCGTTGTACCGGGGGAGACCCAGTACTTC. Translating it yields CSVVPGETQYF.